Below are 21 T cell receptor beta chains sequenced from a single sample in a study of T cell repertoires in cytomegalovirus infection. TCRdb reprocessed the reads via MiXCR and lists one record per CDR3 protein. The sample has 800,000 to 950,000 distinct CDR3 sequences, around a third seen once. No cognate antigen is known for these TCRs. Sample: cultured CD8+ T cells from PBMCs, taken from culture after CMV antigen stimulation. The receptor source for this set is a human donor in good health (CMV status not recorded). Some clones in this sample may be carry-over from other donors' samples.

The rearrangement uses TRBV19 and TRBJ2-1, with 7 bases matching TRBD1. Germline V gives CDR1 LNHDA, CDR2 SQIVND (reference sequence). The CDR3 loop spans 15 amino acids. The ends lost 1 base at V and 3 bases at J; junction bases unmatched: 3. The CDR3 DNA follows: TGTGCCAGTAGTATAGTAGGGGGCTTCTACAATGAGCAGTTCTTC. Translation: CASSIVGGFYNEQFF.

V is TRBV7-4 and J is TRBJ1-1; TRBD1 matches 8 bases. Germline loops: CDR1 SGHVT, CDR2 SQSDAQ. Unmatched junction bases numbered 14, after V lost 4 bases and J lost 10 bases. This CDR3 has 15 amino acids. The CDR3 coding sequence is TGTGCCAGCAGCTCCGGACAGGGCAAGCAAGTTGGAGCTTTCTTT. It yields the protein CASSSGQGKQVGAFF.

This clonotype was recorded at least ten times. This CDR3 is CASSYSSGAARETQYF. In DNA form, the CDR3 reads TGTGCCAGCAGTTACTCGTCTGGGGCCGCACGGGAGACCCAGTACTTC. The V and J genes are TRBV6-5 and TRBJ2-5; D is perhaps TRBD1 (5 bases). Per the germline V gene, CDR1 is MNHEY and CDR2 is SVGAGI. This CDR3 is 16 amino acids long. V was clipped by 0 bases and J by 5 bases, with 16 bases between them.

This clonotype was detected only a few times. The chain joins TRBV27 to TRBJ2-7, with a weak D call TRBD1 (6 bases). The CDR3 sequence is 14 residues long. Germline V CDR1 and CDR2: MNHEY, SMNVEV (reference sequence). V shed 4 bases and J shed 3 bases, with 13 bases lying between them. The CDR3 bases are TGTGCCAGCAGTTCCTCGACAGGACACTACGAGCAGTACTTC. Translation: CASSSSTGHYEQYF.

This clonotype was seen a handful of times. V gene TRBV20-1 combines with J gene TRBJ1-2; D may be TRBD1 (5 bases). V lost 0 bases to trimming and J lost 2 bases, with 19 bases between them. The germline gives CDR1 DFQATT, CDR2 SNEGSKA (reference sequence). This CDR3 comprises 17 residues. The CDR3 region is CSARDLSGDFLNYGYTF. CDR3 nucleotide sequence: TGCAGTGCTAGAGATCTATCGGGGGATTTTTTGAACTATGGCTACACCTTC.

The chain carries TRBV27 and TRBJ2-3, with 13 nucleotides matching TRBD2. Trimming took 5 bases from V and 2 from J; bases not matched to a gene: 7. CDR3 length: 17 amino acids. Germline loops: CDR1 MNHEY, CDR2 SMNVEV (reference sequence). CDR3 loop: CASSPWTSGGYTDTQYF. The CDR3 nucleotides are TGTGCCAGCAGTCCTTGGACTAGCGGGGGCTACACAGATACGCAGTATTTT.

For the CDR3, the DNA is TGTGCCAGCAGTTTCCTGGCTGGGGGCCACACCGGGGAGCTGTTTTTT. Protein product: CASSFLAGGHTGELFF. The rearrangement links TRBV12-3 or TRBV12-4 to TRBJ2-2; perhaps TRBD1 as D (6 bases). The CDR3 extends over 16 amino acids. V gave up 3 bases and J gave up 3 bases, with 14 bases separating them.

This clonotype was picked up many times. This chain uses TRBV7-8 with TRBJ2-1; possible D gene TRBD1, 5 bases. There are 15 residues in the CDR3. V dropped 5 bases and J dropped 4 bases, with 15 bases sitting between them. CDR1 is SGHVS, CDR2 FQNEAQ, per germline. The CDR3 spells CASSREKRGYNEQFF. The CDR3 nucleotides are TGTGCCAGCAGCCGAGAGAAAAGGGGATACAATGAGCAGTTCTTC.

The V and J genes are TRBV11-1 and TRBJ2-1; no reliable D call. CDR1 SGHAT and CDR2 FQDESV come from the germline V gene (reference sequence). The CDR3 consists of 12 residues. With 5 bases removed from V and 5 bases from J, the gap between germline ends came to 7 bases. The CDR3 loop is CASSPPHNEQFF. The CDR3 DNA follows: TGTGCCAGCAGCCCCCCCCACAATGAGCAGTTCTTC.

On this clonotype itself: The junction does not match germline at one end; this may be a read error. The CDR3 nucleotides read TGTGCCAGCTCACGGACCGGGACAGGGAAGGCTATTAACATCGGGGAGCTGTTTTTT. Translation gives CASSRTGTGKAINIGELFF. The chain is built from TRBV18 and TRBJ2-2; TRBD1 matches 9 bases. CDR1 KGHSH and CDR2 LQKENI come from the germline V gene. This CDR3 is 19 amino acids long.

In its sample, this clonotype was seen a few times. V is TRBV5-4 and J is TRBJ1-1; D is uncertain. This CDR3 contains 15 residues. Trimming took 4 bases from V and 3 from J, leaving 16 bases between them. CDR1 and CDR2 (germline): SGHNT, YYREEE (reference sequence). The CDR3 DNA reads TGTGCCAGCAGCCCAGGATTGTACGTCGACACTGAAGCTTTCTTT. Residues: CASSPGLYVDTEAFF.

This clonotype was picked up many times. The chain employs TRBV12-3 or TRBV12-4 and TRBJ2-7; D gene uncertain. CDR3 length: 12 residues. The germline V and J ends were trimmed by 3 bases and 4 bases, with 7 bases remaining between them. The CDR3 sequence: CASSFGRYEQYV. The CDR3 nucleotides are TGTGCCAGCAGTTTTGGCAGGTACGAGCAGTACGTC.

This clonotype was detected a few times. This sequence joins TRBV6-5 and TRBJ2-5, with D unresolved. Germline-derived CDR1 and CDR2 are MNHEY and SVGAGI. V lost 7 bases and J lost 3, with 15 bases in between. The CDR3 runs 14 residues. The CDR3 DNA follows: TGTGCCAGCACCTGGTGGGGTCCGGAAGAGACCCAGTACTTC. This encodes CASTWWGPEETQYF.

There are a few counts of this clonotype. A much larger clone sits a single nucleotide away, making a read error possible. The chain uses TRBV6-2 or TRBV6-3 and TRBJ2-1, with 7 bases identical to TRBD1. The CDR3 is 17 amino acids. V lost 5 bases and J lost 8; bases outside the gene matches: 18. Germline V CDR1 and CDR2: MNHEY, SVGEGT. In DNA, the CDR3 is TGTGCCAGCAGTGTTACGTTTCCGGGACAGTGGGGCGATGAGCAGTTCTTC. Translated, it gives CASSVTFPGQWGDEQFF.

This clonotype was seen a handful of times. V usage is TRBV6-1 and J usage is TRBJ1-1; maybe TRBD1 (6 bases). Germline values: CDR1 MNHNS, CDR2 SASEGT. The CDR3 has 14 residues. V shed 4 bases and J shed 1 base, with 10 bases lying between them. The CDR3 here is CASSVLQGNTEAFF. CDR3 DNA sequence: TGTGCCAGCAGTGTTCTACAGGGGAACACTGAAGCTTTCTTT.

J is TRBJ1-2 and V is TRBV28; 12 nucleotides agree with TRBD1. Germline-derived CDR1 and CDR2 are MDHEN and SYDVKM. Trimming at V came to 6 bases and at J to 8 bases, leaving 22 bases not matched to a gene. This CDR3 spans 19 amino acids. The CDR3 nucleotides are TGTGCCAGCAGCTACCGGGACAGGGGGCGCATACCCACTTTGGGGGGCTACACCTTC. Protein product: CASSYRDRGRIPTLGGYTF.

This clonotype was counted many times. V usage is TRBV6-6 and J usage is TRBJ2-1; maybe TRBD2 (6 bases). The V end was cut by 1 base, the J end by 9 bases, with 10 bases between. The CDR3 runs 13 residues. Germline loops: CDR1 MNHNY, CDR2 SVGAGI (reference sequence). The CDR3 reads CASSYLPGGEQFF. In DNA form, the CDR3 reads TGTGCCAGCAGTTACTTGCCCGGGGGTGAGCAGTTCTTC.

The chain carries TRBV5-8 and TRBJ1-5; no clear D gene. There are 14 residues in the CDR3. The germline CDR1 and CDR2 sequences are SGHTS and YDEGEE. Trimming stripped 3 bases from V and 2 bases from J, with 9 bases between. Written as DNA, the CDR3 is TGTGCCAGCAGCTATCCGGGAGGCAATCAGCCCCAGCATTTT. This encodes CASSYPGGNQPQHF.

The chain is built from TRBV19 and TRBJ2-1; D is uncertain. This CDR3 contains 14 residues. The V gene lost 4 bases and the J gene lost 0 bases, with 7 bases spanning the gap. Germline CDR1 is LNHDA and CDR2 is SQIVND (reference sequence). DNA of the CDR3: TGTGCCAGTAGTAATCTGGACTCCTACAATGAGCAGTTCTTC. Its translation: CASSNLDSYNEQFF. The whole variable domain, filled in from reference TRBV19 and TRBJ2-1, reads DGGITQSPKYLFRKEGQNVTLSCEQNLNHDAMYWYRQDPGQGLRLIYYSQIVNDFQKGDIAEGYSVSREKKESFPLTVTSAQKNPTAFYLCASSNLDSYNEQFFGPGTRLTVL.

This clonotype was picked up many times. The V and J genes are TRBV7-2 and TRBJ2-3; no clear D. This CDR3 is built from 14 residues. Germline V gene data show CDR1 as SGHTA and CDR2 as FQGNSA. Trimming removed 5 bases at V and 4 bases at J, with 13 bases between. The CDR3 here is CASSSSLSADTQYF. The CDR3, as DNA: TGTGCCAGCAGCAGTAGTTTATCCGCAGATACGCAGTATTTT.

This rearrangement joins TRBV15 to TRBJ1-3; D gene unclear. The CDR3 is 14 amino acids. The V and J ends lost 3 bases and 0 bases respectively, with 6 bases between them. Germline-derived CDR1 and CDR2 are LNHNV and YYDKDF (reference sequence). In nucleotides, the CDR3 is TGTGCCACCAGCAGGACGGCCTCTGGAAACACCATATATTTT. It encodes CATSRTASGNTIYF.